Each of the 10 T cell receptor beta chains below was sequenced from the same sample in a study of cytomegalovirus exposure and HLA in healthy donors. Use of 60 Vbeta and 13 Jbeta primers characterized the PCR. Profiled with immunoSEQ multiplex PCR; TCRdb holds only in-frame clones, not every one. The sample carries approximately 150,000 clones, roughly 80% recorded once. Specimen: PBMCs. The receptors here all came from a woman in her 30s in good health and CMV-seronegative.

The chain is built from TRBV2 and TRBJ1-1; D might be TRBD1 (6 bases). Trimming cost V 9 bases and J 3 bases, with 14 bases left between them. CDR1 SNHLY and CDR2 FYNNEI come from the germline V gene. This CDR3 region has 13 residues. The CDR3 DNA reads TGTGCCAGTTTATTCACAGGGTACACTGAAGCTTTCTTT. Encoded protein: CASLFTGYTEAFF.

This chain uses TRBV2 with TRBJ2-2; 13 bases agree with TRBD2. Germline CDR1 reads SNHLY; CDR2 reads FYNNEI. This CDR3 is built from 17 residues. V shed 1 base, J shed 6 bases, and the junction held 5 bases outside the gene matches. Here the CDR3 reads CASSEGGLAGASGELFF. The CDR3 DNA reads as TGTGCCAGCAGTGAAGGAGGACTAGCGGGAGCCTCCGGGGAGCTGTTTTTT. Full variable domain (rest looked up from reference TRBV2 and TRBJ2-2): EPEVTQTPSHQVTQMGQEVILRCVPISNHLYFYWYRQILGQKVEFLVSFYNNEISEKSEIFDDQFSVERPDGSNFTLKIRSTKLEDSAMYFCASSEGGLAGASGELFFGEGSRLTVL.

The chain links TRBV27 to TRBJ2-1, with a tentative D call TRBD1 (6 bases). There are 16 residues in the CDR3. V dropped 8 bases and J dropped 8 bases, with 25 bases sitting between them. Germline lookup yields CDR1 MNHEY and CDR2 SMNVEV (reference sequence). The CDR3 loop reads CASRVGALAPWDEQFF. The CDR3 nucleotides are TGTGCCAGCCGAGTGGGGGCCTTAGCGCCTTGGGATGAGCAGTTCTTC.

This chain joins TRBV28 and TRBJ1-2; a possible D gene is TRBD1 (6 bases). V was pared by 5 bases and J by 8 bases, with 21 bases between. The CDR3 has 15 residues. Germline lookup yields CDR1 MDHEN and CDR2 SYDVKM. In nucleotides, the CDR3 is TGTGCCAGCAGTCCTCGACAGGCTACCCTTGGGGGCTACACCTTC. Protein: CASSPRQATLGGYTF.

The genes are TRBV7-2 and TRBJ1-5; D ambiguous. Trimming removed 5 bases from V and 3 bases from J, with 14 bases in between. Per germline, CDR1 SGHTA and CDR2 FQGNSA. This CDR3 has 15 amino acids. This chain's CDR3 is CASSLTRGFNQPQHF. The CDR3 DNA is TGTGCCAGCAGCCTCACCCGGGGATTCAATCAGCCCCAGCATTTT.

There are many counts of this clone. The rearrangement joins TRBV19 to TRBJ1-1; possible D gene TRBD1, 5 bases. V was trimmed by 4 bases and J by 2 bases, leaving 14 bases between them. Germline CDR1 is LNHDA and CDR2 is SQIVND (reference sequence). The CDR3 loop spans 15 amino acids. CDR3 loop: CASSTAGQLNTEAFF. As DNA, the CDR3 is TGTGCCAGTAGTACCGCGGGGCAGTTAAACACTGAAGCTTTCTTT.

For this clone: The sample holds other DNA sequences that translate to the same CDR3. The chain links TRBV5-1 to TRBJ1-1; 8 bases align to TRBD1. The length of the CDR3 is 14 residues. The ends lost 3 bases at V and 1 base at J; junction bases unmatched: 2. CDR1 and CDR2 (germline): SGHRS, YFSETQ. The CDR3: CASSWDRPNTEAFF. CDR3 DNA sequence: TGCGCCAGCAGCTGGGACAGGCCGAACACTGAAGCTTTCTTT.

The V gene is TRBV7-8, the J gene TRBJ2-1, with TRBD2 identical over 14 bases. Germline-derived CDR1 and CDR2 are SGHVS and FQNEAQ. With V trimmed by 5 bases and J by 9 bases, 12 bases remained unmatched. The CDR3 runs to 17 residues. The CDR3 loop is CASSGGTSGSAVGEQFF. CDR3 DNA sequence: TGTGCCAGCAGCGGAGGGACTAGCGGGAGTGCCGTGGGTGAGCAGTTCTTC.

The chain employs TRBV11-3 and TRBJ1-2, with 7 positions matching TRBD1. Trimming cost V 5 bases and J 7 bases; bases outside gene matches: 4. The CDR3 length is 12 residues. Germline lookup yields CDR1 SGHNT and CDR2 YENEEA. This CDR3 is CASSQGGGGYTF. DNA for the CDR3: TGTGCCAGCAGCCAAGGGGGCGGTGGCTACACCTTC.

The chain uses TRBV5-6 and TRBJ2-7, with TRBD2 matching over 9 bases. The germline V gene encodes CDR1 SGHDT and CDR2 YYEEEE. The CDR3 consists of 15 residues. V shed 0 bases, J shed 2 bases, and the junction held 3 bases outside the gene matches. Here the CDR3 reads CASSLDLAGPYEQYF. DNA of the CDR3: TGTGCCAGCAGCTTGGATCTAGCGGGGCCCTACGAGCAGTACTTC.